The 9 T cell receptor beta chains reported below all come from one sample, sequenced in a study of cytotoxic CD8 clonotypes in ibrutinib-treated CLL. This table comes from immunoSEQ multiplex PCR, and its TCRdb copy is limited to in-frame clones, with some not included. This table holds a few thousand clones, about two thirds found once. Here the sequenced sample was PBMCs, taken before ibrutinib treatment. The receptors derive from a human donor with chronic lymphocytic leukemia.

This clone was seen just once. Compared with germline, one end of the junction differs, possibly owing to a read error. The chain has TRBV5-8 and TRBJ2-7; 7 bases fit TRBD1. The germline V gene encodes CDR1 SGHTS and CDR2 YDEGEE. This CDR3 comprises 14 residues. The CDR3 bases are TGTGCCAGCAGCTCCCGGGACAGCCTCTACGAGCGGTACTTC. This codes for CASSSRDSLYERYF.

The rearrangement links TRBV2 to TRBJ2-5; D tentatively fits TRBD1 or TRBD2 (7 bases each). Per germline, CDR1 SNHLY and CDR2 FYNNEI. This CDR3 is 14 amino acids long. Deletions cut 10 bases from V and 2 bases from J, with 17 bases between. The CDR3 sequence is CATRGGGVQETQYF. CDR3 coding DNA: TGTGCCACCAGGGGGGGTGGTGTTCAAGAGACCCAGTACTTC.

This clone has only a few counts. The chain links TRBV7-9 to TRBJ1-1; D remains unclear. V lost 3 bases and J lost 1, with 9 bases in between. This CDR3 has 14 residues. Germline V gene lookup returns CDR1 SEHNR and CDR2 FQNEAQ (reference sequence). CDR3 region: CASSFSPANTEAFF. CDR3 sequence (DNA): TGTGCCAGCAGCTTCTCTCCCGCGAACACTGAAGCTTTCTTT.

This clone was seen more than once but under ten times. The V gene is TRBV19, the J gene TRBJ1-5; D perhaps matches TRBD1 (6 bases). CDR1 and CDR2 from the germline V gene are LNHDA and SQIVND (reference sequence). This CDR3 is built from 17 residues. Deletions cut 3 bases from V and 4 bases from J, with 19 bases between. CDR3 nucleotides: TGTGCCAGTAGTATTCTTTACGGCGGAGGGGGAAATCAGCCCCAGCATTTT. Translated: CASSILYGGGGNQPQHF.

The chain employs TRBV6-5 and TRBJ2-7, with D perhaps TRBD1 (5 bases). CDR3 length equals 13 residues. CDR1 and CDR2 (germline): MNHEY, SVGAGI. V lost 2 bases, J lost 4 bases, and 9 bases lay in between. For the CDR3, the DNA is TGTGCCAGCAGTTACGGGGCCCTTTACGAGCAGTACTTC. Its translation is CASSYGALYEQYF.

This sequence joins TRBV14 and TRBJ2-1, with no clear D. V dropped 0 bases and J dropped 9 bases, with 9 bases sitting between them. CDR3 length: 13 residues. The germline V gene encodes CDR1 SGHDN and CDR2 FVKESK. The CDR3 DNA follows: TGTGCCAGCAGCCAAGATGGGGTCAGTGAGCAGTTCTTC. It encodes CASSQDGVSEQFF. The variable domain in full, completed from reference TRBV14 and TRBJ2-1, reads EAGVTQFPSHSVIEKGQTVTLRCDPISGHDNLYWYRRVMGKEIKFLLHFVKESKQDESGMPNNRFLAERTGGTYSTLKVQPAELEDSGVYFCASSQDGVSEQFFGPGTRLTVL.

In this sample, this clone turned up once. This chain joins TRBV2 and TRBJ1-4; 12 bases are a match to TRBD1. Germline V gives CDR1 SNHLY, CDR2 FYNNEI. J gave up 8 bases and V 4 bases, and 2 bases lay outside the gene matches. This CDR3 has 14 amino acids. CDR3 amino acids: CASSGGQGAEKLFF. In DNA form, the CDR3 reads TGTGCCAGCAGTGGGGGACAGGGGGCGGAAAAACTGTTTTTT.

The chain joins TRBV9 to TRBJ2-3, with 9 bases matching TRBD2. CDR3 length: 17 residues. With 4 bases clipped from V and 5 bases from J, the junction kept 14 bases outside the gene matches. Per germline, CDR1 SGDLS and CDR2 YYNGEE. The DNA for the CDR3 is TGTGCCAGCAGCCAAGATGCCGCGGGGGGGCCTCGAGATACGCAGTATTTT. Translation: CASSQDAAGGPRDTQYF.

This rearrangement joins TRBV15 to TRBJ2-7, with D unclear. Trimming stripped 3 bases from V and 2 bases from J, with 8 bases between. CDR3 size: 13 residues. Germline V gene lookup returns CDR1 LNHNV and CDR2 YYDKDF (reference sequence). This CDR3 is CATSSQTAYEQYF. For the CDR3, the DNA is TGTGCCACCAGCAGCCAAACAGCCTACGAGCAGTACTTC.